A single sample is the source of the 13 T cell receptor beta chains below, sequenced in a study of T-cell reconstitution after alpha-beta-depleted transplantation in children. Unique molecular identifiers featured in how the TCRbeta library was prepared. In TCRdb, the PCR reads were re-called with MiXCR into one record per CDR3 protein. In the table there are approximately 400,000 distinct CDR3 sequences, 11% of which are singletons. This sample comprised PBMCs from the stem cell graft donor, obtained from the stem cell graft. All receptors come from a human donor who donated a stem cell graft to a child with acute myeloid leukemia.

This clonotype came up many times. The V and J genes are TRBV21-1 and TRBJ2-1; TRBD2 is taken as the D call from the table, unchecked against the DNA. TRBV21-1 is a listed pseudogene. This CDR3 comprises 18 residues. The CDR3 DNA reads TGTGCCAGCAGCACTCGAGAGAAGACTAGCGAGAGGGACAATGAGCAGTTCTTC. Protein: CASSTREKTSERDNEQFF.

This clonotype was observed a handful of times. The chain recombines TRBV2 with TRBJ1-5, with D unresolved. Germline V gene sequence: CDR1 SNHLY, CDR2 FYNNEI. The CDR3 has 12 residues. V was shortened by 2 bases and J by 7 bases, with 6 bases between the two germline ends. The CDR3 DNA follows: TGTGCCAGCAGTGAATTTATCCAGCCCCAGCATTTT. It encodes CASSEFIQPQHF.

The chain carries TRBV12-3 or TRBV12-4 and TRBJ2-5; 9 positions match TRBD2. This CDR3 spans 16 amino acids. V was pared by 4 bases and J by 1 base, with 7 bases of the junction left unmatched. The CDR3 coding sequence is TGTGCCAGCAGTTCCCATAGCGGGGGTCTCCAAGAGACCCAGTACTTC. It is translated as CASSSHSGGLQETQYF.

The CDR3 region is CASSLSQQGYGYTF. The DNA for the CDR3 is TGTGCCAGCAGCCTAAGCCAACAGGGCTATGGCTACACCTTC. V gene TRBV7-9 combines with J gene TRBJ1-2, with D perhaps matching TRBD1 (6 bases). Trimming stripped 5 bases from V and 4 bases from J, with 14 bases between. CDR3 length equals 14 residues. From germline, CDR1 is SEHNR and CDR2 FQNEAQ (reference sequence).

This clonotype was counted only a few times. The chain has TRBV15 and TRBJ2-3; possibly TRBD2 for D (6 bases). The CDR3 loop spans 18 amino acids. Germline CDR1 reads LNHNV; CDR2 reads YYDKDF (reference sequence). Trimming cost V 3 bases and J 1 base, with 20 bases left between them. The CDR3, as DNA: TGTGCCACCAGCAGTACTAGACGGAGGGTTACCGGCACAGATACGCAGTATTTT. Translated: CATSSTRRRVTGTDTQYF.

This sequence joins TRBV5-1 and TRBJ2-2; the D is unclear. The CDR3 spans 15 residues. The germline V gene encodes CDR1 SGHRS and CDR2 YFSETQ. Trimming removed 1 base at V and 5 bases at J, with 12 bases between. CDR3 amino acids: CASSLMRFNTGELFF. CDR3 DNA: TGCGCCAGCAGCTTGATGCGTTTCAATACCGGGGAGCTGTTTTTT.

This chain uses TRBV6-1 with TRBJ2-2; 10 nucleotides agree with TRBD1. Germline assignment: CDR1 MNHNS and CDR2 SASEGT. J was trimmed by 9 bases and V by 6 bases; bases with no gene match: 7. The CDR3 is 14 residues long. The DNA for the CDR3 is TGTGCCAGCAGCCCCCCGGGACAGGGGAGGGAGCTGTTTTTT. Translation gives CASSPPGQGRELFF.

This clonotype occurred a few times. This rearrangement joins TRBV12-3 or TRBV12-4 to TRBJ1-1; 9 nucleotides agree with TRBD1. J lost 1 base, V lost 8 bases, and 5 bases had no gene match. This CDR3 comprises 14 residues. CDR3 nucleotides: TGTGCCAGCCTACCGGGACAGGGGAACACTGAAGCTTTCTTT. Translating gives CASLPGQGNTEAFF.

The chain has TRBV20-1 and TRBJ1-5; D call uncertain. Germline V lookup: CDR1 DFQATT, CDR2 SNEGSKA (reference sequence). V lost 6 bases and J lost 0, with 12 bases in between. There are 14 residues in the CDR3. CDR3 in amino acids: CSATTEYSNQPQHF. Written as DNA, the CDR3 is TGCAGTGCCACAACCGAATATAGCAATCAGCCCCAGCATTTT.

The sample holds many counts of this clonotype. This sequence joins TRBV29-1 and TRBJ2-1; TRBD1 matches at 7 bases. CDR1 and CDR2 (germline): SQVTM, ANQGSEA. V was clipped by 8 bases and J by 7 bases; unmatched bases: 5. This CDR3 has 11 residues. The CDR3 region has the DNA TGCAGCCTTGGGGGACAGAATGAGCAGTTCTTC. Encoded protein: CSLGGQNEQFF.

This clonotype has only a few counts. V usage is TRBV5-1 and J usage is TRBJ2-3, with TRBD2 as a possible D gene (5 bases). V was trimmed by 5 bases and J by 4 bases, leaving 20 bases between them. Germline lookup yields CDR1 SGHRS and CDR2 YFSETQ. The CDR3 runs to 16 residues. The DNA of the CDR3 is TGCGCCAGCAGTTTCGGAGGCGCCTCGAGGGCAGATACGCAGTATTTT. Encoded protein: CASSFGGASRADTQYF.

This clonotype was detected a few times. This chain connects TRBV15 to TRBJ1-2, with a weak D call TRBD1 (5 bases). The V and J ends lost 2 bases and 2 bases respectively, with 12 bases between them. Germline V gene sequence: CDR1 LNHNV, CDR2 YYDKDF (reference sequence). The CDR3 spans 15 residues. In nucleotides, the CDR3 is TGTGCCACCAGCAGACCGGACATCACCAACTATGGCTACACCTTC. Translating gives CATSRPDITNYGYTF.

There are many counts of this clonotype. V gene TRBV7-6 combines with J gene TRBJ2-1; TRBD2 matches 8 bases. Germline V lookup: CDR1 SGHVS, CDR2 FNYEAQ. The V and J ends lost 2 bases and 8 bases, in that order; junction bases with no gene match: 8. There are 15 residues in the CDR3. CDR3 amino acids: CASSLRTLAGYEQFF. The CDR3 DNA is TGTGCCAGCAGCTTACGTACGCTAGCGGGTTATGAGCAGTTCTTC.